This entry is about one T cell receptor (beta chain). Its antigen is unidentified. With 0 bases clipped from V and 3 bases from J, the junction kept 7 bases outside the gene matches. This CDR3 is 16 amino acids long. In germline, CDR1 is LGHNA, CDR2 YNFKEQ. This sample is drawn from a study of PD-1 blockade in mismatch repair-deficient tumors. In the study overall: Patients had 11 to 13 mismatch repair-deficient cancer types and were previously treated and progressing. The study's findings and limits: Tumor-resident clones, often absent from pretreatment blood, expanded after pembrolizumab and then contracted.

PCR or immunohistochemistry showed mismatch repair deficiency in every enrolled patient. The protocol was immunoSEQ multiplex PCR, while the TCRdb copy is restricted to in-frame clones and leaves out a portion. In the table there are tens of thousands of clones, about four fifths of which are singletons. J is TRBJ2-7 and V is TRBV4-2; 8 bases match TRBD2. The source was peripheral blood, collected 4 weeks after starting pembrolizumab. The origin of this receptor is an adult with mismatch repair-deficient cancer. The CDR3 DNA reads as TGTGCCAGCAGCCAAGAAGCGGGGACTAGGGTCTACGAGCAGTACTTC. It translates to CASSQEAGTRVYEQYF.